This record concerns one TCR beta chain sequence. Antigen specificity is unknown. The V gene's germline CDR1 is LGHNA and CDR2 YNFKEQ. This CDR3 spans 16 amino acids. With 0 bases removed from V and 2 bases from J, the gap between germline ends came to 10 bases. Included hyperthyroidism patients were aged 18 to 65 and newly diagnosed (under 2 months' duration). From RNA, the CDR3 regions of TCR beta chains were amplified and sequenced. Investigators did first-round RT-PCR with HTBI primers, then second-round multiplex PCR. From the multiplex PCR reads, TCRdb called clonotypes with MiXCR, one entry per CDR3 protein. The table shows over a million distinct CDR3 sequences, with about two fifths occurring only once. This specimen comes from a study of Graves' ophthalmopathy and Graves' hyperthyroidism. Study-level findings and limits: Detection in blood was also observed for most expanded thyroid clonotypes above 0.001 frequency. Ophthalmopathy could be told apart from stable hyperthyroidism by a 13-signature model (about 90% sensitivity, roughly 80% specificity). It was with roughly 71% sensitivity and around 72% specificity that the model predicted ophthalmopathy progression.

The sequenced material came from peripheral blood or thyroid tissue (not recorded which). The source of this sequence is an adult man with Graves' hyperthyroidism. The V call is TRBV4-2, the J call TRBJ2-2; weak D call: TRBD2 (6 bases). CDR3 nucleotides: TGTGCCAGCAGCCAAGATCCAGCGGGCAACACCGGGGAGCTGTTTTTT. Its protein is CASSQDPAGNTGELFF.